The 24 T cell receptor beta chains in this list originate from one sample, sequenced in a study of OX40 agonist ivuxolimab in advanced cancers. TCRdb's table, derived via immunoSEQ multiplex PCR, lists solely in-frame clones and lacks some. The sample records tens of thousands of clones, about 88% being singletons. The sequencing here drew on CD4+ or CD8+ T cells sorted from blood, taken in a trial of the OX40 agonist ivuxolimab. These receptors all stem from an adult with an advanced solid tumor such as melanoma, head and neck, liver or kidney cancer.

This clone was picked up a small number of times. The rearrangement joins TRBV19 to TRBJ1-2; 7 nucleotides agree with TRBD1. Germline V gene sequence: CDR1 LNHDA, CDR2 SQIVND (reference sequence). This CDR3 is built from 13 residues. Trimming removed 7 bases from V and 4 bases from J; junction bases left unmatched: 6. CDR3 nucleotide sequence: TGTGCCAGTACACGACAGGGACCCTATGGCTACACCTTC. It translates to CASTRQGPYGYTF.

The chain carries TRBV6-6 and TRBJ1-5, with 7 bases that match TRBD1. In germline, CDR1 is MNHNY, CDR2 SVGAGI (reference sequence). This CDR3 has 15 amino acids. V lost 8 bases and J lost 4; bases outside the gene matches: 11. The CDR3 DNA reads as TGTGCCAGCGTGTTGGAGGGACAGACTAATCAGCCCCAGCATTTT. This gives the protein CASVLEGQTNQPQHF.

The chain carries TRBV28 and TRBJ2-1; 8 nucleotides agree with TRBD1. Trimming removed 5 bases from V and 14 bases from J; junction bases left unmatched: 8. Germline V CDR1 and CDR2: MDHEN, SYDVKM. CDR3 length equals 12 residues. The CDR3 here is CASSLGQADEFF. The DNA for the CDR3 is TGTGCCAGCAGTCTGGGACAGGCGGACGAGTTCTTC.

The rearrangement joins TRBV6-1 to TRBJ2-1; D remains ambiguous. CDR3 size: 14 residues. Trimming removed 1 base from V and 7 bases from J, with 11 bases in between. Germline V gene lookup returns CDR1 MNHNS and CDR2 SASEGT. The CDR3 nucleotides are TGTGCCAGCAGTGAAGGGGCGTGGGCTAATGAGCAGTTCTTC. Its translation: CASSEGAWANEQFF.

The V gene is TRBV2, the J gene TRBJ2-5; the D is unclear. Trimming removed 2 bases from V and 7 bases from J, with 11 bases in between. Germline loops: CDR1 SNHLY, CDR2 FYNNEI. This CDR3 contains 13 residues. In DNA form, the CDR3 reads TGTGCCAGCAGTGAACCCAGTTGGTGGACCCAGTACTTC. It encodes CASSEPSWWTQYF.

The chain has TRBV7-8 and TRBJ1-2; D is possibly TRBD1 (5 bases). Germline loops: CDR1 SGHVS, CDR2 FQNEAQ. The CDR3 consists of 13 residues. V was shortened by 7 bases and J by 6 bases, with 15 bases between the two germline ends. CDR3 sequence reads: CASTPGGFDGYTF. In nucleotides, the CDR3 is TGTGCCAGCACCCCCGGGGGTTTCGATGGCTACACCTTC.

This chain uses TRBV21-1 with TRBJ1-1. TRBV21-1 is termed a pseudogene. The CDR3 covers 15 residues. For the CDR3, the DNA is TGTGCCAGCACCCCCTCCCCCCAGAGAAACACTGAAGCTTTCTTT. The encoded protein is CASTPSPQRNTEAFF.

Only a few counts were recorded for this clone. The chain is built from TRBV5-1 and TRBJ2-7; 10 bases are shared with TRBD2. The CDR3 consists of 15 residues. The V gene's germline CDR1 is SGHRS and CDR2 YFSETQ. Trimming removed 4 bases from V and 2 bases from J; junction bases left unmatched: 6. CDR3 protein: CASSPRTSGTYEQYF. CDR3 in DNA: TGCGCCAGCAGCCCGCGGACTAGCGGAACCTACGAGCAGTACTTC.

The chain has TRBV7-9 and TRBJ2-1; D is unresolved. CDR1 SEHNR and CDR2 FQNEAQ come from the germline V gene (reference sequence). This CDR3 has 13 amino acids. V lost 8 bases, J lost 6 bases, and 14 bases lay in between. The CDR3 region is CASETQTSNEQFF. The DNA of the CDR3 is TGTGCCAGCGAGACCCAAACGTCCAATGAGCAGTTCTTC. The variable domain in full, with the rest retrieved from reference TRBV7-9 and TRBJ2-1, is DTGVSQNPRHKITKRGQNVTFRCDPISEHNRLYWYRQTLGQGPEFLTYFQNEAQLEKSRLLSDRFSAERPKGSFSTLEIQRTEQGDSAMYLCASETQTSNEQFFGPGTRLTVL.

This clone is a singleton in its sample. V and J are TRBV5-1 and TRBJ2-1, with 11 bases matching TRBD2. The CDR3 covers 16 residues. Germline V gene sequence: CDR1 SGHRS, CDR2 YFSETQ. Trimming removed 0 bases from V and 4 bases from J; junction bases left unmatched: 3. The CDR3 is CASSLGTSGGYNEQFF. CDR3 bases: TGCGCCAGCAGCTTGGGAACTAGCGGGGGTTACAATGAGCAGTTCTTC.

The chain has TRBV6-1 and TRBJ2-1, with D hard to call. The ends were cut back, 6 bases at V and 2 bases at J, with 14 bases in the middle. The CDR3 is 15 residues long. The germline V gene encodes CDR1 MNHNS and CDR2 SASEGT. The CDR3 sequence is CASSPTRITYNEQFF. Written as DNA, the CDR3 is TGTGCCAGCAGCCCGACTCGAATTACCTACAATGAGCAGTTCTTC.

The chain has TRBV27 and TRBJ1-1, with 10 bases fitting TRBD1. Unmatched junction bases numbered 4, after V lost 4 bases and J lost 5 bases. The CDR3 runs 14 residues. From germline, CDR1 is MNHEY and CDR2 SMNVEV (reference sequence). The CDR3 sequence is CASSSGQGGTEAFF. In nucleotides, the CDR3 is TGTGCCAGCAGTTCCGGACAGGGGGGAACTGAAGCTTTCTTT.

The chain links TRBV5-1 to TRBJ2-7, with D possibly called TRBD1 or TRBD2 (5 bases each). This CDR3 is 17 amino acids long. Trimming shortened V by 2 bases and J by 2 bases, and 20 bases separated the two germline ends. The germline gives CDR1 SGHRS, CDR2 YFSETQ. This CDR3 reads CASSFDGISRGAYEQYF. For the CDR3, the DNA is TGCGCCAGCAGCTTTGACGGGATCTCTCGGGGCGCCTACGAGCAGTACTTC.

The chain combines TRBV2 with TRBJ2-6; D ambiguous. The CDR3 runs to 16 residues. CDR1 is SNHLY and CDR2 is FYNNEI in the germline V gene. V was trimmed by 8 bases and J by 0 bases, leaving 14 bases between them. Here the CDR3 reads CASWTEDFSGANVLTF. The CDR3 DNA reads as TGTGCCAGCTGGACGGAAGATTTCTCTGGGGCCAACGTCCTGACTTTC.

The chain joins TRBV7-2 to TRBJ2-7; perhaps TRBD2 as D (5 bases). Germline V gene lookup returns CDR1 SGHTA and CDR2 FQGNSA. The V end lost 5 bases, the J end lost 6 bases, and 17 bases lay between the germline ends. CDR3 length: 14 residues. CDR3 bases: TGTGCCAGCAGCATAGGAGGCACCGCTCTCGAGCAGTACGTC. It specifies CASSIGGTALEQYV.

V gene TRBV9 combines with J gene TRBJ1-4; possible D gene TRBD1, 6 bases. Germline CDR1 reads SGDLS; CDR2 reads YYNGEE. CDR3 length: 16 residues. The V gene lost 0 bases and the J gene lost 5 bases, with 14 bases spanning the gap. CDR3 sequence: CASSVEDGGRNEKLFF. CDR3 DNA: TGTGCCAGCAGCGTAGAGGATGGGGGCAGAAATGAAAAACTGTTTTTT.

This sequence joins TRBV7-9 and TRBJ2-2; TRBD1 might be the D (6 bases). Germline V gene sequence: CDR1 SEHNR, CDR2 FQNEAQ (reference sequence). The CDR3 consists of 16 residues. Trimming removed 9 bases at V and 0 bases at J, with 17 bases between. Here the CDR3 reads CARPKEGGTNTGELFF. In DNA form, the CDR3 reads TGTGCCAGACCAAAGGAAGGGGGAACGAACACCGGGGAGCTGTTTTTT.

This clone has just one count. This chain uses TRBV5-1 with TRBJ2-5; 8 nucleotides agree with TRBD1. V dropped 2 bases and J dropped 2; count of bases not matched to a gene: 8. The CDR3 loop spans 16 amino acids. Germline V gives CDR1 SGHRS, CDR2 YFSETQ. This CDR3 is CASSLDGTGLQETQYF. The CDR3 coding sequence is TGCGCCAGCAGCTTAGACGGGACAGGATTACAAGAGACCCAGTACTTC.

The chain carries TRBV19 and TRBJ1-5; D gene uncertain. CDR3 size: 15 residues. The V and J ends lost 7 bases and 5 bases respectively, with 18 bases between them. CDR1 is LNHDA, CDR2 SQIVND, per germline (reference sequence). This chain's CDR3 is CASKRWGMNHQPQHF. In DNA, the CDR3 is TGTGCCAGTAAGCGGTGGGGTATGAACCATCAGCCCCAGCATTTT.

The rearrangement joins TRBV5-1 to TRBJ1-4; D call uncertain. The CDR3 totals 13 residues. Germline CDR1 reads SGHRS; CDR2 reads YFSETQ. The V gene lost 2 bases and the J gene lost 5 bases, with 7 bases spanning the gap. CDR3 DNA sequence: TGCGCCAGCAGCTTTGTTCCCAATGAAAAACTGTTTTTT. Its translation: CASSFVPNEKLFF.

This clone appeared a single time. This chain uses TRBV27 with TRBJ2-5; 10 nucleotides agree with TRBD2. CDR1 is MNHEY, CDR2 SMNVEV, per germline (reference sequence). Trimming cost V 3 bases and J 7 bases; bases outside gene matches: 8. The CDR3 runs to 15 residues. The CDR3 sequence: CASSFEASGSGTQYF. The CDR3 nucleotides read TGTGCCAGCAGTTTCGAGGCTAGCGGGAGTGGGACCCAGTACTTC.

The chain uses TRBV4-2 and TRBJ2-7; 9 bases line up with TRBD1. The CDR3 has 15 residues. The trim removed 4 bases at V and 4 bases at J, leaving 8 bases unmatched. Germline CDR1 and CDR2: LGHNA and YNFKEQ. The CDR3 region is CASSPDRGGDYEQYV. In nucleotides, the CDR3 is TGTGCCAGCAGCCCGGACAGGGGAGGAGATTACGAGCAGTACGTC.

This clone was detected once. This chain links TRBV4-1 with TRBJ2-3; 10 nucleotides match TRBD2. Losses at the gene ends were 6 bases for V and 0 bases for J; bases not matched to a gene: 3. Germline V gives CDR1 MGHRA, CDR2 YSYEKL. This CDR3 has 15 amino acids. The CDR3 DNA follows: TGCGCCAGCAGTCGGACTAGCGGTAGCACAGATACGCAGTATTTT. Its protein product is CASSRTSGSTDTQYF.

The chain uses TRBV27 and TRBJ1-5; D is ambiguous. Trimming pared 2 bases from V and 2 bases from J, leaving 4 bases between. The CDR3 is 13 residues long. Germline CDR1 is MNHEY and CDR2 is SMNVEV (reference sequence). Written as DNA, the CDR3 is TGTGCCAGCAGTTTAGGCCGCAATCAGCCCCAGCATTTT. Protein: CASSLGRNQPQHF.